This TCR beta chain came from a study of siplizumab effects on memory and regulatory T cells. Findings and limits, study-wide: The mapping of alloreactive clones to unstimulated subsets covered only a minor fraction of them. Mappable alloreactive CD4+ clones averaged approximately 69% Treg-derived with siplizumab versus under 30% in controls. Naive T cells appeared more varied than memory cells and looked like key alloresponse contributors.

With regard to this clone: Its antigen is unidentified. The sample contains more than one DNA sequence encoding this CDR3.

It was at 37°C and for more than 5 days that the mixed lymphocyte reaction cells were cocultured. TCRdb's table, derived via immunoSEQ multiplex PCR, lists solely in-frame clones and lacks some. The data contain about 18,000 clones, about 40% of them seen just once; the ten biggest clones take up under 7%. CDR1 and CDR2 from the germline V gene are DFQATT and SNEGSKA (reference sequence). The CDR3 consists of 10 residues. V was clipped by 6 bases and J by 1 base, with 3 bases between them. This receptor was identified in a human donor in good health; the cells came from an allogeneic mixed lymphocyte reaction. Some clones in this sample may be carry-over from other donors' samples. Material: CFSE-low (dividing) CD4+ T cells sorted from an allogeneic mixed lymphocyte reaction. The chain is built from TRBV20-1 and TRBJ2-5; D ambiguous. DNA of the CDR3: TGCAGTGCACGCCAAGAGACCCAGTACTTC. Its translation: CSARQETQYF.